This TCR beta chain came from a study of cytomegalovirus exposure and HLA in healthy donors. Study-wide points: Among CMV-associated TCR beta chains, most appeared HLA-restricted in a later analysis. Beyond CMV serostatus, there was no information to go on about immune exposure. Per a prior analysis, the majority of TCR beta V segments were productive roughly 87% or roughly 30% of the time.

Concerning this clone: Its antigen is not known.

Amplification used 60 Vbeta primers and 13 Jbeta primers. TCRdb's copy holds only in-frame clones and misses some; the assay was immunoSEQ multiplex PCR. The table records about 130,000 clones, approximately 80% of them present only once. Germline CDR1 is PRHDT and CDR2 is FYEKMQ (reference sequence). Between the trimmed V and J ends, which lost 1 base and 3 bases, there was a span of 12 bases. CDR3 length equals 15 residues. The source of this sequence is a man in his thirties or forties in good health and CMV-seropositive. The V call is TRBV13, the J call TRBJ1-1; D is undetermined. Sequenced input: PBMCs. Here the CDR3 DNA reads TGTGCCAGCAGCTTAGTTGGTCAGTCCTACACTGAAGCTTTCTTT. This codes for CASSLVGQSYTEAFF.